The 13 T cell receptor beta chains below were found in one sample sequenced in a study of CD8 T cells in Susac syndrome. Random hexamers primed reverse transcription of 0.5 to 1 ug RNA. TCRdb reprocessed the immunoSEQ multiplex PCR reads via MiXCR and lists one record per CDR3 protein. In the table there are about 160,000 distinct CDR3 sequences, less than 95% of which are singletons. The sequenced sample was CD4+ T cells from PBMCs. The receptors stem from a human donor with multiple sclerosis.

The chain combines TRBV6-1 with TRBJ2-5, with 13 bases matching TRBD2. The CDR3 has 19 amino acids. Germline assignment: CDR1 MNHNS and CDR2 SASEGT. V lost 6 bases and J lost 5; bases outside the gene matches: 18. Here the CDR3 reads CASSLQGGLLAGGPETQYF. The CDR3 bases are TGTGCCAGCAGCCTACAGGGGGGGTTACTAGCGGGAGGGCCCGAGACCCAGTACTTC.

The chain joins TRBV20-1 to TRBJ2-4; D may be TRBD1 (5 bases). CDR1 is DFQATT and CDR2 is SNEGSKA in the germline V gene (reference sequence). This CDR3 is 15 amino acids long. Trimming left V 4 bases short and J 1 base short, with 14 bases between. CDR3 DNA: TGCAGTGCTATTGACAGCCAAGGGGCCAAAAACATTCAGTACTTC. Amino acid sequence: CSAIDSQGAKNIQYF.

The V gene is TRBV12-3 or TRBV12-4, the J gene TRBJ1-5; weak D call: TRBD1 (5 bases). The germline V and J ends were trimmed by 5 bases and 6 bases, with 17 bases remaining between them. CDR3 length equals 15 residues. The CDR3 sequence is CASSLTGTFGQPQHF. DNA for the CDR3: TGTGCCAGCAGTCTCACCGGGACGTTCGGTCAGCCCCAGCATTTT.

J is TRBJ2-7 and V is TRBV10-3; weak D call: TRBD2 (5 bases). The CDR3 runs to 14 residues. The germline CDR1 and CDR2 sequences are ENHRY and SYGVKD. V was clipped by 2 bases and J by 0 bases, with 8 bases between them. The CDR3 sequence is CAISEGLNSYEQYF. DNA for the CDR3: TGTGCCATCAGTGAGGGACTCAACTCCTACGAGCAGTACTTC.

The CDR3, as DNA: TGTGCCAGCAGCTTTAGGCGCTTTACCTCCTACGAGCAGTACTTC. Protein: CASSFRRFTSYEQYF. The chain joins TRBV7-8 to TRBJ2-7; D uncertain. Trimming removed 3 bases at V and 0 bases at J, with 12 bases between. The length of the CDR3 is 15 residues. Germline loops: CDR1 SGHVS, CDR2 FQNEAQ.

This clonotype was observed a single time. The J gene is TRBJ2-4, the V gene TRBV20-1; 13 bases agree with TRBD2. Germline assignment: CDR1 DFQATT and CDR2 SNEGSKA (reference sequence). Trimming removed 6 bases from V and 5 bases from J; junction bases left unmatched: 13. This CDR3 is 17 amino acids long. CDR3 sequence (DNA): TGCAGTGCCCAGGGACTAGCGGGAAGGGTGATCGAAAACATTCAGTACTTC. Amino acid sequence: CSAQGLAGRVIENIQYF.

This clonotype was recorded only once. This sequence joins TRBV3-1 and TRBJ2-2; D unresolved. Germline lookup yields CDR1 LGHDT and CDR2 YNNKEL (reference sequence). The V end was cut by 4 bases, the J end by 5 bases, with 11 bases between. The CDR3 sequence is 14 residues long. The CDR3 DNA reads as TGTGCCAGCAGCCGAGCAGGCGAGACCGGGGAGCTGTTTTTT. Translating it yields CASSRAGETGELFF.

The V and J genes are TRBV9 and TRBJ1-1, with D maybe TRBD1 (5 bases). Germline lookup yields CDR1 SGDLS and CDR2 YYNGEE. This CDR3 spans 14 amino acids. Trimming pared 3 bases from V and 2 bases from J, leaving 11 bases between. The CDR3 region has the DNA TGTGCCAGCAGCGGGTCCGGGGGTAACACTGAAGCTTTCTTT. This sequence encodes CASSGSGGNTEAFF. The complete variable domain, with remaining parts taken from reference TRBV9 and TRBJ1-1, reads DSGVTQTPKHLITATGQRVTLRCSPRSGDLSVYWYQQSLDQGLQFLIQYYNGEERAKGNILERFSAQQFPDLHSELNLSSLELGDSALYFCASSGSGGNTEAFFGQGTRLTVV.

The chain has TRBV6-5 and TRBJ1-1; D call uncertain. This CDR3 is 14 amino acids long. V lost 5 bases, J lost 0 bases, and 10 bases lay in between. From germline, CDR1 is MNHEY and CDR2 SVGAGI. CDR3 in amino acids: CASSQPGLNTEAFF. The CDR3 DNA is TGTGCCAGCAGTCAGCCAGGATTGAACACTGAAGCTTTCTTT.

The V and J genes are TRBV4-2 and TRBJ1-5; no clear D gene. The CDR3 loop spans 15 amino acids. Germline V gene data show CDR1 as LGHNA and CDR2 as YNFKEQ. V was clipped by 1 base and J by 6 bases, with 13 bases between them. Here the CDR3 reads CASSQGSVEGQPQHF. The CDR3, as DNA: TGTGCCAGCAGCCAAGGCTCCGTGGAGGGTCAGCCCCAGCATTTT.

The V call is TRBV5-1, the J call TRBJ2-2, with D tentatively TRBD1 (5 bases). The germline CDR1 and CDR2 sequences are SGHRS and YFSETQ. This CDR3 is 15 amino acids long. The V gene lost 5 bases and the J gene lost 1 base, with 12 bases spanning the gap. The CDR3 reads CASRFDRGNTGELFF. The CDR3 nucleotides are TGCGCCAGCAGGTTTGACAGAGGGAACACCGGGGAGCTGTTTTTT.

The chain uses TRBV18 and TRBJ2-7; D remains ambiguous. Trimming stripped 3 bases from V and 2 bases from J, with 8 bases between. The CDR3 consists of 13 residues. Germline assignment: CDR1 KGHSH and CDR2 LQKENI. This CDR3 is CASSPDQTYEQYF. As DNA, the CDR3 is TGTGCCAGCTCACCGGACCAAACCTACGAGCAGTACTTC. The variable domain in full, with the rest retrieved from reference TRBV18 and TRBJ2-7, is NAGVMQNPRHLVRRRGQEARLRCSPMKGHSHVYWYRQLPEEGLKFMVYLQKENIIDESGMPKERFSAEFPKEGPSILRIQQVVRGDSAAYFCASSPDQTYEQYFGPGTRLTVT.

The rearrangement uses TRBV12-3 or TRBV12-4 and TRBJ2-5; D is possibly TRBD2 (5 bases). The CDR3 spans 13 residues. Trimming cost V 6 bases and J 4 bases, with 12 bases left between them. Here the CDR3 DNA reads TGTGCCAGCAGCAAACTAGTATTAGAGACCCAGTACTTC. It translates to CASSKLVLETQYF.